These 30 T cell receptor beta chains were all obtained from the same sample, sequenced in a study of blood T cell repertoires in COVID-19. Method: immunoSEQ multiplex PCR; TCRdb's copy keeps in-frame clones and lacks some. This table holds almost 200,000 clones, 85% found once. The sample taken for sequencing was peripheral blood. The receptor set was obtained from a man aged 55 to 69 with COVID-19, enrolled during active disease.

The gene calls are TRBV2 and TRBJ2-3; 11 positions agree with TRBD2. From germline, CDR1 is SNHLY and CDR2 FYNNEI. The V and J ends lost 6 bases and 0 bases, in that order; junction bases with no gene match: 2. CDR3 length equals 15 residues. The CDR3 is CASSRTSGSTDTQYF. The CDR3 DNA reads TGTGCCAGCAGCCGGACTAGCGGGAGCACAGATACGCAGTATTTT.

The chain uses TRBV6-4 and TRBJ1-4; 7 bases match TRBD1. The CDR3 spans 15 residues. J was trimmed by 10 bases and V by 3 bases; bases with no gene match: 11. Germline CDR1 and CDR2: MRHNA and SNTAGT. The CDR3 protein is CASSEQGREVVKLFF. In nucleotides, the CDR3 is TGTGCCAGCAGTGAACAGGGGAGAGAGGTCGTAAAACTGTTTTTT.

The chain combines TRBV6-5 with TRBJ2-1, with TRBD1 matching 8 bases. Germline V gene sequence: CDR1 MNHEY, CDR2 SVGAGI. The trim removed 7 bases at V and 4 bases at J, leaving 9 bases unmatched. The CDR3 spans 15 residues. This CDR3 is CASNPLGQGYNEQFF. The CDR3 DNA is TGTGCCAGCAACCCTTTAGGACAGGGATACAATGAGCAGTTCTTC.

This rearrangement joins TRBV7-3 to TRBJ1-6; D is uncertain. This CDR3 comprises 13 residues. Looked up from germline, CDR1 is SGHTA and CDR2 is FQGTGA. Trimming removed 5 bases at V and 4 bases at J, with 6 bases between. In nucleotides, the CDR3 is TGTGCCAGCAGCCGGGATTATAATTCACCCCTCCACTTT. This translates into CASSRDYNSPLHF.

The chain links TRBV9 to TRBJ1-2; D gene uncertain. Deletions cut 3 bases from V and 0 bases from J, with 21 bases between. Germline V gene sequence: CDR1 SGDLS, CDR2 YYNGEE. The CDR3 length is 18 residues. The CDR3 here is CASSGIDTLSIANYGYTF. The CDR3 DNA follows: TGTGCCAGCAGCGGGATCGACACCCTAAGTATTGCTAACTATGGCTACACCTTC.

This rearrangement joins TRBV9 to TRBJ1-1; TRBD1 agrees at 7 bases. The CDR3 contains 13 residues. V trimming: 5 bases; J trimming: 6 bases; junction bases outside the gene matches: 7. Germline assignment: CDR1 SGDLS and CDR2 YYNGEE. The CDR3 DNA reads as TGTGCCAGCAGAGGGGACAGCCTATCTGAAGCTTTCTTT. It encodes CASRGDSLSEAFF.

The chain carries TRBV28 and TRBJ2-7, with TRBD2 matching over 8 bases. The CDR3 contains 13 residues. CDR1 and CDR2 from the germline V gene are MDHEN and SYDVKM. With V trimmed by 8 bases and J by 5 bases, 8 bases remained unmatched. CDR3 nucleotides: TGTGCCAGCCAACCGGGACTAGTAAACGAGCAGTACTTC. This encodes CASQPGLVNEQYF.

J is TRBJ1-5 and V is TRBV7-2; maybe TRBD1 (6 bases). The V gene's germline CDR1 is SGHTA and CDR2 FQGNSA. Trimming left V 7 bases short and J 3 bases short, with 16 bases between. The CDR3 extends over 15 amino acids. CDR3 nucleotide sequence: TGTGCCAGCACCTCGGGGGGCAGGGACAATCAGCCCCAGCATTTT. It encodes CASTSGGRDNQPQHF.

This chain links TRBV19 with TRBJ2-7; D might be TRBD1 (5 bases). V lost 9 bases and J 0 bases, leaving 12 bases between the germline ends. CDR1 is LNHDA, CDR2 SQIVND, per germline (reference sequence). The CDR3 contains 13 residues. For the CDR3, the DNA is TGTGCCAGCGCTTCGGACATCTCCTACGAGCAGTACTTC. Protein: CASASDISYEQYF.

The CDR3 DNA reads TGCGCCAGCAGCCAAGACGCGAGCTCCTACGAGCAGTACTTC. Protein product: CASSQDASSYEQYF. The chain joins TRBV4-3 to TRBJ2-7; D is uncertain. Trimming removed 0 bases at V and 0 bases at J, with 6 bases between. CDR1 LGHNA and CDR2 YSLEER come from the germline V gene. The length of the CDR3 is 14 residues.

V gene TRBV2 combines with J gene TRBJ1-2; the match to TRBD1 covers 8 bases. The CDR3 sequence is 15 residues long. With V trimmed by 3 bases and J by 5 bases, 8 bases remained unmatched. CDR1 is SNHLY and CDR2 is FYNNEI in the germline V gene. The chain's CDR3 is CASSEDRALGYGYTF. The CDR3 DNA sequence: TGTGCCAGCAGTGAGGACAGGGCCCTGGGGTATGGCTACACCTTC.

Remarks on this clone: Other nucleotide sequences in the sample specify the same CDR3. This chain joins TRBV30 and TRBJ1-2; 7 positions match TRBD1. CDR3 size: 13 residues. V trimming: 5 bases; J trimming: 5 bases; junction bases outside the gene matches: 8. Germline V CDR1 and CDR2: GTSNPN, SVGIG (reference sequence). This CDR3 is CAWSRDRPYGYTF. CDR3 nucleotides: TGTGCCTGGTCCCGGGACAGACCTTATGGCTACACCTTC.

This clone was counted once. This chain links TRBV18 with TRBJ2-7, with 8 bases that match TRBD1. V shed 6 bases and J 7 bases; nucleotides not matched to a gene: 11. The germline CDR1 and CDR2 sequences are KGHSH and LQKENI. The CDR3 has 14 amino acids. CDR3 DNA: TGTGCCAGCTCGTCCCGGGACAGGCCCGGGGAGCAGTACTTC. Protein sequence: CASSSRDRPGEQYF. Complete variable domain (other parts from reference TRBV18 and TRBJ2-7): NAGVMQNPRHLVRRRGQEARLRCSPMKGHSHVYWYRQLPEEGLKFMVYLQKENIIDESGMPKERFSAEFPKEGPSILRIQQVVRGDSAAYFCASSSRDRPGEQYFGPGTRLTVT.

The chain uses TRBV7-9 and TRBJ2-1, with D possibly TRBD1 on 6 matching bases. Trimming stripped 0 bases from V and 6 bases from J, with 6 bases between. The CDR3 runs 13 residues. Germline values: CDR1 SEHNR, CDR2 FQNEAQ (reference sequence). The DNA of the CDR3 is TGTGCCAGCAGCTTAGCAGGGGGCAATGAGCAGTTCTTC. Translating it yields CASSLAGGNEQFF.

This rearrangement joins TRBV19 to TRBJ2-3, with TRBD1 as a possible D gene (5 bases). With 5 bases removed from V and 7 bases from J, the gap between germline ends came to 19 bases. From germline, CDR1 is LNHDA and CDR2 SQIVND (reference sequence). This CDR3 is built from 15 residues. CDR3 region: CASSPPGLGANTQYF. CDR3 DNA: TGTGCCAGTAGTCCTCCTGGCCTAGGGGCAAATACGCAGTATTTT.

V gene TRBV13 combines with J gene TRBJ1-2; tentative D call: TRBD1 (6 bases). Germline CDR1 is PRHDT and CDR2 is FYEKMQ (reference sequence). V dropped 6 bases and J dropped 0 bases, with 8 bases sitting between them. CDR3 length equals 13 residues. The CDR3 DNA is TGTGCCAGCAGAGGACAGCCTAACTATGGCTACACCTTC. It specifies CASRGQPNYGYTF.

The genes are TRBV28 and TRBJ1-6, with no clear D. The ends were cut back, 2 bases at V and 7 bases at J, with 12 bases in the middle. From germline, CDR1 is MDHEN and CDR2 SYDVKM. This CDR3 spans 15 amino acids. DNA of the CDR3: TGTGCCAGCAGTTTAGTCGGGTCTCGGAATTCACCCCTCCACTTT. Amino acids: CASSLVGSRNSPLHF.

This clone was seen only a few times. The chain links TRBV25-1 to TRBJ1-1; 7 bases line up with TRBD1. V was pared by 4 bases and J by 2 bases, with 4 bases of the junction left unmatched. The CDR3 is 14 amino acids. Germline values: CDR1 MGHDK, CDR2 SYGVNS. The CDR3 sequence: CASSGQGGNTEAFF. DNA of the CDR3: TGTGCCAGCAGTGGACAGGGAGGCAACACTGAAGCTTTCTTT.

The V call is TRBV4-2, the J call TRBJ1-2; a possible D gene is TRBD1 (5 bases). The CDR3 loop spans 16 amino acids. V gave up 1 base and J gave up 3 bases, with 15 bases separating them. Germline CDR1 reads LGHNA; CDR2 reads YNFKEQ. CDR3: CASSQGSGRADYGYTF. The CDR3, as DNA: TGTGCCAGCAGCCAAGGGTCGGGCAGGGCGGACTATGGCTACACCTTC.

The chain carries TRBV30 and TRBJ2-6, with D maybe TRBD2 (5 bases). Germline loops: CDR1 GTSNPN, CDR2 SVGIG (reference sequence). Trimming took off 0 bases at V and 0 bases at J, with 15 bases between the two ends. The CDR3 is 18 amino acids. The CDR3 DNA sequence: TGTGCCTGGAGTGTACGGAAAGGGAGAGGCTCTGGGGCCAACGTCCTGACTTTC. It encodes CAWSVRKGRGSGANVLTF.

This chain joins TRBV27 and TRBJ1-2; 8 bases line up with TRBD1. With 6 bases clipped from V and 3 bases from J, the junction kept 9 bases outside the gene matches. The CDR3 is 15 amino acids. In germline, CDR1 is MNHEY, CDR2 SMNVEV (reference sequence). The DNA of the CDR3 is TGTGCCAGCAGCGCTTACCCGACAGGGGACTATGGCTACACCTTC. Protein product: CASSAYPTGDYGYTF.

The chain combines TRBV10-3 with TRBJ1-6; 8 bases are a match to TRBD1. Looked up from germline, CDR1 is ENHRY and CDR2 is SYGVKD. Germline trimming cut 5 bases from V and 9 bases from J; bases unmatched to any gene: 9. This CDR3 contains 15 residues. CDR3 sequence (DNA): TGTGCCATCAGTTTTCAGGGGGCGTCGTCTTCACCCCTCCACTTT. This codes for CAISFQGASSSPLHF.

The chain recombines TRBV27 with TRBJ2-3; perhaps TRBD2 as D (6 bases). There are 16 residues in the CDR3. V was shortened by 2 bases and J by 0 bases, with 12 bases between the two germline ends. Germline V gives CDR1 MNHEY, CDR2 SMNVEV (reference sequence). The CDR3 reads CASSLGLAISTDTQYF. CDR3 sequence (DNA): TGTGCCAGCAGTTTAGGGCTAGCGATTAGCACAGATACGCAGTATTTT.

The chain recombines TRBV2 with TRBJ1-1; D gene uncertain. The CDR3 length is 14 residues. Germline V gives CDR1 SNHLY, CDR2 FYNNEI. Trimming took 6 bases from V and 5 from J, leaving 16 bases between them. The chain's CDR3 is CASRFGEGGTEAFF. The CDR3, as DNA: TGTGCCAGCAGGTTCGGGGAGGGAGGTACTGAAGCTTTCTTT.

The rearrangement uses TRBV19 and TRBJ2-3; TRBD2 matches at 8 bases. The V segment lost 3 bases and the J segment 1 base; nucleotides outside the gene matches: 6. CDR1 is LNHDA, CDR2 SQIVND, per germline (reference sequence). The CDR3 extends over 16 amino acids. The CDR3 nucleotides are TGTGCCAGTAGTATTTCGTCGGGGGGGGGCACAGATACGCAGTATTTT. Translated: CASSISSGGGTDTQYF.

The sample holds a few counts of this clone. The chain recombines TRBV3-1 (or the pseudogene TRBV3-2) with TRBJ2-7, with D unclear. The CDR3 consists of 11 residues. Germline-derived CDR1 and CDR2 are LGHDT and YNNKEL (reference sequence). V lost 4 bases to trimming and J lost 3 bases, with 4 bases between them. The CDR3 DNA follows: TGTGCCAGCAGCCTCCGCTACGAGCAGTACTTC. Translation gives CASSLRYEQYF.

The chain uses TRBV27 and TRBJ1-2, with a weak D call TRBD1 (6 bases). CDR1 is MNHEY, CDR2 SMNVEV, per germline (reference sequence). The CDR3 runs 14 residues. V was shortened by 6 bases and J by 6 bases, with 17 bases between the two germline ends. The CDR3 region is CASRTGIVNDGYTF. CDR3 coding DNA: TGTGCCAGCAGAACAGGGATCGTAAATGATGGCTACACCTTC.

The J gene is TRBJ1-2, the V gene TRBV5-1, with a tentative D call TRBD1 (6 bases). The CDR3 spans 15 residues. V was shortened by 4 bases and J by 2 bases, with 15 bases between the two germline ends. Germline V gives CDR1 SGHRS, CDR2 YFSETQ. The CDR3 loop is CASSLTGLGNYGYTF. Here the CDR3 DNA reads TGCGCCAGCAGCCTGACAGGATTGGGCAACTATGGCTACACCTTC.

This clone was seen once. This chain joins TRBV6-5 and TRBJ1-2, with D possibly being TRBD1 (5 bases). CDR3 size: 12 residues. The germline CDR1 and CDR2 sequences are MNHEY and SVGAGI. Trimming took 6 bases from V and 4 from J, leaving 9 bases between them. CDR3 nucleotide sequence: TGTGCCAGCAGGGGGACTGTCTATGGCTACACCTTC. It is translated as CASRGTVYGYTF.

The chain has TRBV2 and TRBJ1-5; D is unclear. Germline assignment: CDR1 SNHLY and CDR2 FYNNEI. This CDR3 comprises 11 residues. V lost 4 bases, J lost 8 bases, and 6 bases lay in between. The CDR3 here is CASSGGEPQHF. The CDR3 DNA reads TGTGCCAGCAGTGGCGGTGAGCCCCAGCATTTT.